The TCR beta chain described here comes from a study of identical twins. Study-wide points: Beta clonotypes that were abundant in cord blood contained fewer insertions, a pattern absent from memory repertoires. Instead of following the same donors, the conclusions were based on cross-sectional statistical analysis. A partial confounding effect on zero-insertion analyses could come from invariant MAIT and iNKT cells.

Using its own MiXCR run on the 5' RACE reads, TCRdb lists one record per CDR3 protein. In the table there are about 220,000 distinct CDR3 sequences, less than 8% of which are singletons. Regarding this clonotype: Its antigen is currently unknown.

Every one of the donors was a healthy Caucasian. The V gene end was trimmed by 7 bases and the J gene end by 11 bases; junction bases not matched to a gene: 9. The CDR3 runs to 12 residues. The germline V gene has CDR1 SGHDN and CDR2 FVKESK. A further study also used this sample, focusing on yellow fever vaccine responses in identical twins.

The chain links TRBV14 to TRBJ1-1, with 8 bases fitting TRBD1. Sequences were obtained from memory (CD45RO+) T cells sorted from blood. This clonotype was sampled from a woman aged 18-29 years in good health. The CDR3 sequence is CASISNRGSAFF. CDR3 in DNA: TGTGCCAGCATCTCGAACAGGGGGTCGGCTTTCTTT.